Listed below are T cell receptor beta chains from one sample, sequenced in a study of blood T cell repertoires in COVID-19. Method: immunoSEQ multiplex PCR; TCRdb's copy keeps in-frame clones and lacks some. The sample yields about 83,000 clones, about 86% seen once. The sequenced sample was peripheral blood. Receptor source: a woman older than 75 in a cohort sampled during active or convalescent COVID-19. CDR3s include the opening cysteine and the closing phenylalanine or tryptophan. Each record gives: J gene, D gene, V gene, clone size, CDR3 DNA, CDR3 protein. The D gene is left open where the match is weak. Clone size is not always given. Where it is, it says once, few, many or a class for expanded clones.

TRBJ1-1 | NA | TRBV7-9 | NA | TGTGCCAGCAGCTTGTCCCCGGGGGGCGGCACTGAAGCTTTCTTT | CASSLSPGGGTEAFF
TRBJ2-1 | NA | TRBV10-2 | NA | TGCGCCAGCAGTGACGCCTACAATGAGCAGTTCTTC | CASSDAYNEQFF
TRBJ1-2 | NA | TRBV7-8 | NA | TGTGCCAGCAGCTTAGGGGCAGGGGCTGGGGGCTACACCTTC | CASSLGAGAGGYTF
TRBJ1-6 | NA | TRBV2 | NA | TGTGCCAGCAGTGAAGCCCCATTGGGAGGGAATTCACCCCTCCACTTT | CASSEAPLGGNSPLHF
TRBJ1-2 | NA | TRBV14 | few | TGTGCCAGCACCCTAGGGGAGGGAGGATATGGCTACACCTTC | CASTLGEGGYGYTF
TRBJ2-7 | NA | TRBV21-1 | NA | TGTGCCAGCAGCAAAAATTTGACTAGCGCGGTGTCATACGAGCAGTACTTC | CASSKNLTSAVSYEQYF
TRBJ2-1 | TRBD2 | TRBV2 | NA | TGTGCCACCGGGACTAGCGAAGGCAATGAGCAGTTCTTC | CATGTSEGNEQFF
TRBJ2-7 | NA | TRBV3-1/TRBV3-2 | NA | TGTGCCAGCAGCCAAGGGATGAGAGGCCCCTACGAGCAGTACTTC | CASSQGMRGPYEQYF
TRBJ1-4 | TRBD1 | TRBV5-1 | NA | TGCGCCAGCAGCGTCTCGGGGACAGAGAATGAAAAACTGTTTTTT | CASSVSGTENEKLFF
TRBJ1-3 | TRBD1 | TRBV19 | NA | TGTGCCAGTGACAGGGAGTGGGGAAACACCATATATTTT | CASDREWGNTIYF
TRBJ1-2 | NA | TRBV9 | NA | TGTGCCAGCAGCGTCGAAATTGGGGGGGCGTCTGGCTATGGCTACACCTTC | CASSVEIGGASGYGYTF
TRBJ2-3 | TRBD2 | TRBV5-1 | NA | TGCGCCAGCAGCTTGGAGGGGAGGGCCCCAGATACGCAGTATTTT | CASSLEGRAPDTQYF
TRBJ1-1 | NA | TRBV5-1 | NA | TGCGCCAGCAGCCTAAACACTGAAGCTTTCTTT | CASSLNTEAFF
TRBJ1-1 | NA | TRBV27 | NA | TGTGCCAGCAGTCATAACACAAAGAACACTGAAGCTTTCTTT | CASSHNTKNTEAFF
TRBJ2-7 | TRBD2 | TRBV20-1 | medium-sized | TGCAGTGCTAGTCCTCCGACTAGCGGGGATCACTACGAGCAGTACTTC | CSASPPTSGDHYEQYF
TRBJ2-3 | TRBD2 | TRBV20-1 | NA | TGCAGTGCTAGTTCGGCGGGAGCAGGGACTGATACGCAGTATTTT | CSASSAGAGTDTQYF
TRBJ2-2 | NA | TRBV19 | NA | TGTGCCAGTAGTACCGACGACAGACCCACCGGGGAGCTGTTTTTT | CASSTDDRPTGELFF
TRBJ1-6 | NA | TRBV27 | NA | TGTGCCAGCCCAGGGAATAATTCACCCCTCCACTTT | CASPGNNSPLHF
TRBJ2-1 | NA | TRBV19 | NA | TGTGCCAGTAGTCCCCGAAGGACATCCCCCTACAATGAGCAGTTCTTC | CASSPRRTSPYNEQFF
TRBJ2-1 | NA | TRBV11-2 | few | TGTGCCAGCAGCTTATCACGCGGGGCATACAATGAGCAGTTCTTC | CASSLSRGAYNEQFF
TRBJ2-7 | NA | TRBV6-5 | NA | TGTGCCAGCAGTTACTCGAGGGCAGCCTCATACGAGCAGTACTTC | CASSYSRAASYEQYF
TRBJ1-1 | NA | TRBV28 | NA | TGTGCCAGCAGTCGCGGACAGCTTGGAAACACTGAAGCTTTCTTT | CASSRGQLGNTEAFF
TRBJ2-1 | TRBD2 | TRBV18 | NA | TGTGCCAGCTCCCCGGGGGGGATTCATGAGCAGTTCTTC | CASSPGGIHEQFF
TRBJ2-3 | TRBD2 | TRBV11-3 | NA | TGTGCCAGCAGCTTATCTAGCGGGAGGGTAGATACGCAGTATTTT | CASSLSSGRVDTQYF
TRBJ1-1 | NA | TRBV6-6 | NA | TGTGCCAGCAGCCCTAGTTTGACTGAAGCTTTCTTT | CASSPSLTEAFF
TRBJ2-1 | NA | TRBV7-9 | NA | TGTGCCAGCACCCCCTCACTAGCACCCTACAATGAGCAGTTCTTC | CASTPSLAPYNEQFF
TRBJ2-1 | TRBD1 | TRBV24-1 | NA | TGTGCCACCAGTGATGCGCAGGGGGCGCTTAATGAGCAGTTCTTC | CATSDAQGALNEQFF
TRBJ1-1 | NA | TRBV7-9 | NA | TGTGCCAGCAGCTTAGCGCTGGGACTCACTGAAGCTTTCTTT | CASSLALGLTEAFF
TRBJ2-2 | NA | TRBV3-1/TRBV3-2 | NA | TGTGCCAGCAGCCAAGGACAGCGAAACACCGGGGAGCTGTTTTTT | CASSQGQRNTGELFF
TRBJ1-5 | NA | TRBV18 | NA | TGTGCCAGCTCACCCTACAGGGATGGCAATCAGCCCCAGCATTTT | CASSPYRDGNQPQHF
TRBJ1-2 | NA | TRBV30 | NA | TGTGCCTTCCTCAGTATTAACTATGGCTACACCTTC | CAFLSINYGYTF
TRBJ2-2 | NA | TRBV21-1 | NA | TGTGCCAGCAGCAAACTCCCGCGACAGACCGAGAACACCGGGGAGCTGTTTTTT | CASSKLPRQTENTGELFF
TRBJ2-3 | NA | TRBV7-9 | NA | TGTGCCAGCACCAAACACGGGTCCCTCACAGATACGCAGTATTTT | CASTKHGSLTDTQYF
TRBJ2-3 | TRBD2 | TRBV24-1 | NA | TGTGCCACCAGTGACCGTTCTAGCGGGGAGGGTTGGGATACGCAGTATTTT | CATSDRSSGEGWDTQYF
TRBJ1-2 | NA | TRBV5-6 | NA | TGTGCCAGCAGCTCGAGTTACTATGGCTACACCTTC | CASSSSYYGYTF
TRBJ1-1 | NA | TRBV28 | NA | TGTGCCGTTCCAGGTGTCACTGAAGCTTTCTTT | CAVPGVTEAFF
TRBJ2-1 | NA | TRBV27 | once | TGTGCCAGCAGTTTTCCGGGTAGCTCCTACAATGAGCAGTTCTTC | CASSFPGSSYNEQFF
TRBJ2-2 | TRBD2 | TRBV18 | NA | TGTGCCAGCTCAACGTGGACTAGCGGGACACCCGGGGAGCTGTTTTTT | CASSTWTSGTPGELFF
TRBJ1-5 | NA | TRBV19 | NA | TGTGCCAGTAGACCTCCGGGGAGACGGACCCAGCCCCAGCATTTT | CASRPPGRRTQPQHF
TRBJ1-1 | NA | TRBV28 | once | TGTGCCAGCAGTCCCGGCACTATCACTGAAGCTTTCTTT | CASSPGTITEAFF
TRBJ2-1 | TRBD2 | TRBV2 | NA | TGTGCCAGCAGTGAGGGCGGGAGGCCGGATGAGCAGTTCTTC | CASSEGGRPDEQFF
TRBJ1-5 | NA | TRBV15 | once | TGTGCCACCAGCAGAGTAGGACAGACCAATCAGCCCCAGCATTTT | CATSRVGQTNQPQHF
TRBJ2-3 | NA | TRBV2 | few | TGTGCCAGCATTGCGGACAGCTCAGATACGCAGTATTTT | CASIADSSDTQYF
TRBJ2-1 | NA | TRBV5-8 | NA | TGTGCCAGCAATTGGCTGCAAGAGCAGTTCTTC | CASNWLQEQFF
TRBJ1-5 | NA | TRBV19 | once | TGTGCCAGTAGTATTAGGGAACAGGGCAATCAGCCCCAGCATTTT | CASSIREQGNQPQHF
TRBJ2-3 | NA | TRBV10-1 | NA | TGCGCCAGCAGCTCTGGGACTCCATTCAGGGATACGCAGTATTTT | CASSSGTPFRDTQYF
TRBJ1-3 | NA | TRBV7-3 | NA | TGTGCCAGCAGCTTAACGGGGCAGGACACCATATATTTT | CASSLTGQDTIYF
TRBJ1-2 | NA | TRBV5-5 | NA | TGTGCCAGCAGCTTGGACGGGGGAGGTAACTATGGCTACACCTTC | CASSLDGGGNYGYTF
TRBJ1-4 | NA | TRBV6-6 | NA | TGTGCCAGCAGTTACATGTCGGGTGAAAAACTGTTTTTT | CASSYMSGEKLFF
TRBJ2-7 | TRBD2 | TRBV5-1 | once | TGCGCCAGCAGCCCTGGACTAGCGGGAGGGTACACCTACGAGCAGTACTTC | CASSPGLAGGYTYEQYF
TRBJ1-6 | TRBD1 | TRBV27 | NA | TGTGCCAGCAGTCCCGGGACAGGGGGTAATTCACCCCTCCACTTT | CASSPGTGGNSPLHF
TRBJ1-4 | NA | TRBV11-3 | NA | TGTGCCAGCAGCGGCCGGGCCTTAAGGGGTGAAAAACTGTTTTTT | CASSGRALRGEKLFF
TRBJ1-2 | TRBD1 | TRBV5-1 | few | TGCGCCAGCAGCGAGGGGACAGGGTTTGGCTACACCTTC | CASSEGTGFGYTF
TRBJ1-1 | NA | TRBV30 | NA | TGTGCCTGGAGTCAGGGGTGGACTGAAGCTTTCTTT | CAWSQGWTEAFF
TRBJ2-1 | NA | TRBV2 | NA | TGTGCCAGCAGTGGTTCATTTCGGAATGAGCAGTTCTTC | CASSGSFRNEQFF
TRBJ1-5 | TRBD1 | TRBV6-5 | NA | TGTGCCAGCAGTTACGGCAGGGGGCGCCTGCAGCCCCAGCATTTT | CASSYGRGRLQPQHF
TRBJ2-7 | TRBD1 | TRBV5-4 | NA | TGTGCCAGCTCGCAATCCCGGGACAGGCATACCTACGAGCAGTACTTC | CASSQSRDRHTYEQYF